The T cell receptor beta chain described here comes from a study of T-cell reconstitution after alpha-beta-depleted transplantation in children. Trimming stripped 6 bases from V and 5 bases from J, with 11 bases between. From germline, CDR1 is SGHRS and CDR2 YFSETQ. The CDR3 has 12 amino acids. A TCRbeta library incorporating unique molecular identifiers was prepared. TCRdb independently ran MiXCR on the PCR reads; one entry per CDR3 protein. The sample lists over 200,000 distinct CDR3 sequences, around a sixth occurring once. Study conclusions and caveats: After transplant, at about two months, alpha-beta T cells were reportedly derived from several hundred expanded graft clones. Certain patients had high TCRbeta diversity at day 60, and it came from recipient T cells and thymic progenitors that survived. After one year, T-cell counts and TCRbeta diversity mostly came from new T cells.

The table lists this clonotype with a few counts. Its antigen remains unidentified. This sequence joins TRBV5-1 and TRBJ2-5; no clear D. This receptor was identified in a male patient aged 2-10 years who had a stem cell transplant for acute lymphoblastic leukemia, so the T cells may come from the graft donor. Source: PBMCs, mostly from graft donor cells, taken 360 days after TCRalphabeta/CD19-depleted stem cell transplant. CDR3 in DNA: TGCGCCAGCAAATTCTCGGACGAGACCCAGTACTTC. This codes for CASKFSDETQYF.